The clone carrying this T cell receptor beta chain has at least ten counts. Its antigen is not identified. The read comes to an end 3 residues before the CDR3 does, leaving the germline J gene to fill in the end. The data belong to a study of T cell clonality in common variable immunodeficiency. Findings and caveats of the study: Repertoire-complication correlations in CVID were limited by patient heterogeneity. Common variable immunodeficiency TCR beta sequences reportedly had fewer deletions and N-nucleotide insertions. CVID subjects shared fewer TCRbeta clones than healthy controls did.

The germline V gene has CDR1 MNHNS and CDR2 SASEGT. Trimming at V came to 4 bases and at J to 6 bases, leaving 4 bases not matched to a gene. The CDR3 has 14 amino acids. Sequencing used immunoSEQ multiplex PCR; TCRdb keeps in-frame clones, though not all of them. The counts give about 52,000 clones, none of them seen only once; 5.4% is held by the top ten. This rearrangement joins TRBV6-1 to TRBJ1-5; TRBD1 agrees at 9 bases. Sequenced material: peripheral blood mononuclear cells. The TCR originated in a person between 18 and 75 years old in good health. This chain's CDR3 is CASSVGTGTQPQHF. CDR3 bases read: TGTGCCAGCAGTGTAGGGACAGGGACTCAGCCC.